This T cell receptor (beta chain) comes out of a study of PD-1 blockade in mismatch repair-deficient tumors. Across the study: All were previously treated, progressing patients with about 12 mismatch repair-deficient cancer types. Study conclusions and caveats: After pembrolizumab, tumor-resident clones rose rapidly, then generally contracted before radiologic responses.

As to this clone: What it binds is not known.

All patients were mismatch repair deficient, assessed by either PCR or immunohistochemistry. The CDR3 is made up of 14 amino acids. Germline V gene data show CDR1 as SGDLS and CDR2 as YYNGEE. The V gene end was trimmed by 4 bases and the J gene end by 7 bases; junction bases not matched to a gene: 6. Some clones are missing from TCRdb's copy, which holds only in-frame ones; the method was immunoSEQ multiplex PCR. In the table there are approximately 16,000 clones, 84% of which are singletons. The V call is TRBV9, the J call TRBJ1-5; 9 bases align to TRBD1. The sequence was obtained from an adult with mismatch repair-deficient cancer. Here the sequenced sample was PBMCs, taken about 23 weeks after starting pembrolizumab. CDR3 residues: CASSPGTGSQPQHF. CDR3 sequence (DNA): TGTGCCAGCAGCCCAGGGACAGGGAGCCAGCCCCAGCATTTT.